This T cell receptor beta chain was sequenced for a study of T-cell reconstitution after alpha-beta-depleted transplantation in children. Overall study findings and caveats: Some patients' high day-60 TCRbeta diversity was attributed to recipient cells surviving conditioning. Hyperexpanded clones declined; after one year, newly produced T cells mostly supplied diversity. Roughly two months post-transplant, alpha-beta T cells reportedly originated from several hundred graft clones that had expanded.

J was trimmed by 4 bases and V by 7 bases; bases with no gene match: 10. This CDR3 has 17 residues. Germline V gene data show CDR1 as MNHEY and CDR2 as SMNVEV (reference sequence). Unique molecular identifiers featured in how the TCRbeta library was prepared. TCRdb re-called the PCR reads with MiXCR, one entry per CDR3 protein. The data show approximately 980,000 distinct CDR3 sequences, 25% to 35% seen once. This clonotype was counted a few times. The antigen remains undetermined. The V and J genes are TRBV27 and TRBJ2-1; 13 bases align to TRBD2. The receptor was isolated from a boy in the first two years of life who had a stem cell transplant for SCID, so the T cells may come from the graft donor. Sequencing used PBMCs, mostly from graft donor cells, obtained 360 days after TCRalphabeta/CD19-depleted stem cell transplant. CDR3 nucleotides: TGTGCCAGCATCCCGAGACTAGCGGGGGGCCGGTACAATGAGCAGTTCTTC. Translating gives CASIPRLAGGRYNEQFF.